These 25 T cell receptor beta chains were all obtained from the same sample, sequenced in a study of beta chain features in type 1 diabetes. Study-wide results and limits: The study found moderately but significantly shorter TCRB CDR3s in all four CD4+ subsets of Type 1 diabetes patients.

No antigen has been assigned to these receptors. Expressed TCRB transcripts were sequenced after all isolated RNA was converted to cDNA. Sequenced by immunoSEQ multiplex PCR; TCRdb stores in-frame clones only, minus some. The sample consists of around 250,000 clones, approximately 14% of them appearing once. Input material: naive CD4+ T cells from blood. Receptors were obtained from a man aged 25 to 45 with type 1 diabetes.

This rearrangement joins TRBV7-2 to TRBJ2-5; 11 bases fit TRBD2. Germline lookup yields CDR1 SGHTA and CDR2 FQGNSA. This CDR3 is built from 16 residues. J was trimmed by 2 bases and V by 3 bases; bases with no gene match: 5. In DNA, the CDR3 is TGTGCCAGCAGCTTCCGACTAGCGGGGCTTCAAGAGACCCAGTACTTC. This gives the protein CASSFRLAGLQETQYF.

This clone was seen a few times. CDR3 bases: TGTGCCAGCAGCGTTACTAGAAGTCCCTACAATGAGCAGTTCTTC. Its translation: CASSVTRSPYNEQFF. This sequence joins TRBV7-3 and TRBJ2-1; D is perhaps TRBD2 (5 bases). Germline V gene lookup returns CDR1 SGHTA and CDR2 FQGTGA. Trimming removed 5 bases from V and 2 bases from J, with 13 bases in between. There are 15 residues in the CDR3. Full variable domain (remainder filled in from reference TRBV7-3 and TRBJ2-1): GAGVSQTPSNKVTEKGKYVELRCDPISGHTALYWYRQSLGQGPEFLIYFQGTGAADDSGLPNDRFFAVRPEGSVSTLKIQRTERGDSAVYLCASSVTRSPYNEQFFGPGTRLTVL.

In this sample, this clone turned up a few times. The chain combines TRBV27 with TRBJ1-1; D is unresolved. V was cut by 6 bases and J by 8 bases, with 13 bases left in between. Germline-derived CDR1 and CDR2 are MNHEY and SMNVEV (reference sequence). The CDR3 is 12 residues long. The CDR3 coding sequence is TGTGCCAGCAGACGGATAGGGAGGGAAGCTTTCTTT. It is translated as CASRRIGREAFF.

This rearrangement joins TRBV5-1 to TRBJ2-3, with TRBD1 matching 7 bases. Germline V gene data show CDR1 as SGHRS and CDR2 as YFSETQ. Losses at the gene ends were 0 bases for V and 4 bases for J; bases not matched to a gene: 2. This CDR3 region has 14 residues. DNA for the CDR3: TGCGCCAGCAGCTTGGGGGACAGCCCAGATACGCAGTATTTT. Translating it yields CASSLGDSPDTQYF.

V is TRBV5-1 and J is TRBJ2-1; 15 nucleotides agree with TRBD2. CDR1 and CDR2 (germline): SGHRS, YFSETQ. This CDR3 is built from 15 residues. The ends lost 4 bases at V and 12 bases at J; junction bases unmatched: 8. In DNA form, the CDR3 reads TGCGCCAGCAGCCCGTGGACTAGCGGGAGGGAGGGGCAGTTCTTC. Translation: CASSPWTSGREGQFF.

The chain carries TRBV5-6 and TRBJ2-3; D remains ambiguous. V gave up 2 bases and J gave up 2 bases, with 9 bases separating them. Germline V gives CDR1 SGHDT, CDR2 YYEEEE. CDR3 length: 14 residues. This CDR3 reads CASSLIEATDTQYF. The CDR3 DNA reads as TGTGCCAGCAGCTTAATAGAGGCCACAGATACGCAGTATTTT.

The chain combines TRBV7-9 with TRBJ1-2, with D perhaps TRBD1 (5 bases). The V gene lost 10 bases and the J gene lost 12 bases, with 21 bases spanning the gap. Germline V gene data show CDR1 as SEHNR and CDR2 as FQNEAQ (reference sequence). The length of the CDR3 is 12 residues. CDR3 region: CATWEQVWGHTF. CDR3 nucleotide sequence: TGTGCCACCTGGGAACAGGTCTGGGGCCACACCTTC.

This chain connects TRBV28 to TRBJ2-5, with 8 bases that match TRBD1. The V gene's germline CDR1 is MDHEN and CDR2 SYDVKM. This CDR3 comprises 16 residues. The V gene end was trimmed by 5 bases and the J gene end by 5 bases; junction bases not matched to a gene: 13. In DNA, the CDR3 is TGTGCCAGCAGTCAGCTAGGACAGGGAATTGCGGAGACCCAGTACTTC. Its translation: CASSQLGQGIAETQYF.

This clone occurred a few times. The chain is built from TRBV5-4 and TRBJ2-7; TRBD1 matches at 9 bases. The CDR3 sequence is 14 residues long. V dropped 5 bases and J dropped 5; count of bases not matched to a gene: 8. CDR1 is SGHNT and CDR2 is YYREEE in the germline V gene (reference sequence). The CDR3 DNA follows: TGTGCCAGCAGATCGCCGGGACAGGGCAACGAGCAGTACTTC. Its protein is CASRSPGQGNEQYF. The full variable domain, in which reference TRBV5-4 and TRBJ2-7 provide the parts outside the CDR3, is ETGVTQSPTHLIKTRGQQVTLRCSSQSGHNTVSWYQQALGQGPQFIFQYYREEENGRGNFPPRFSGLQFPNYSSELNVNALELDDSALYLCASRSPGQGNEQYFGPGTRLTVT.

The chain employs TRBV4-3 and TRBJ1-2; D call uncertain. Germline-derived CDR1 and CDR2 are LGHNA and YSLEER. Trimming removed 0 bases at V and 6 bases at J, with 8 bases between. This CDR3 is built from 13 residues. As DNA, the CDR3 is TGCGCCAGCAGCCAAGATTGGGCAGATGGCTACACCTTC. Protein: CASSQDWADGYTF.

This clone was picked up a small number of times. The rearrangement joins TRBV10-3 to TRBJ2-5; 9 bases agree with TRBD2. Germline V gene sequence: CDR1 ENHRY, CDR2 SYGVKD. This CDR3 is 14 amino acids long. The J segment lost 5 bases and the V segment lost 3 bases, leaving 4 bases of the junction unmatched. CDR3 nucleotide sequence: TGTGCCATCAGTGAAGGTAGCGGGAGTGAGACCCAGTACTTC. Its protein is CAISEGSGSETQYF.

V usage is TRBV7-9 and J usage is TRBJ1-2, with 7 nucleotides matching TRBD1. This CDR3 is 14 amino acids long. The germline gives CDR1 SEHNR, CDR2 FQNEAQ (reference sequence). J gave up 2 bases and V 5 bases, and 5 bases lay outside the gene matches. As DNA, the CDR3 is TGTGCCAGCAGCCCAGGACAGGACAACTATGGCTACACCTTC. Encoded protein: CASSPGQDNYGYTF. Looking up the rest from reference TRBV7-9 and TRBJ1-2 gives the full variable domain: DTGVSQNPRHKITKRGQNVTFRCDPISEHNRLYWYRQTLGQGPEFLTYFQNEAQLEKSRLLSDRFSAERPKGSFSTLEIQRTEQGDSAMYLCASSPGQDNYGYTFGSGTRLTVV.

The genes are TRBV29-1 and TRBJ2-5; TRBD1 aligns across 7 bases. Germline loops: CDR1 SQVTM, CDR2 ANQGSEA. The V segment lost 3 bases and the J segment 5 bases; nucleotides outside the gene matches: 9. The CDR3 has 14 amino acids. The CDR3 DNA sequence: TGCAGCGTTGAGGGGACAGCCGTAGCGGAGACCCAGTACTTC. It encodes CSVEGTAVAETQYF. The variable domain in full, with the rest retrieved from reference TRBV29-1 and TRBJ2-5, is SAVISQKPSRDICQRGTSLTIQCQVDSQVTMMFWYRQQPGQSLTLIATANQGSEATYESGFVIDKFPISRPNLTFSTLTVSNMSPEDSSIYLCSVEGTAVAETQYFGPGTRLLVL.

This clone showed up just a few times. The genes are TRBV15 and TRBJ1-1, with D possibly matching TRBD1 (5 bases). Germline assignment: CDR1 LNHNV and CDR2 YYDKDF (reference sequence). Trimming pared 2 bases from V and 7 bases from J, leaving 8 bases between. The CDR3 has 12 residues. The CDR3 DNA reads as TGTGCCACCAGCAGACAGGGTTTTGAAGCTTTCTTT. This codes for CATSRQGFEAFF. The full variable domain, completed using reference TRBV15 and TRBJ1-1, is DAMVIQNPRYQVTQFGKPVTLSCSQTLNHNVMYWYQQKSSQAPKLLFHYYDKDFNNEADTPDNFQSRRPNTSFCFLDIRSPGLGDTAMYLCATSRQGFEAFFGQGTRLTVV.

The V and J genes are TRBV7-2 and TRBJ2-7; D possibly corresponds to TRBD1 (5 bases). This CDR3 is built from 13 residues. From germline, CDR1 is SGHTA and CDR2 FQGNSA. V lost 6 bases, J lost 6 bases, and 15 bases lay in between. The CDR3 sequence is CASRRIGDSEQYF. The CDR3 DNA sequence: TGTGCCAGCAGGCGCATAGGGGATAGCGAGCAGTACTTC.

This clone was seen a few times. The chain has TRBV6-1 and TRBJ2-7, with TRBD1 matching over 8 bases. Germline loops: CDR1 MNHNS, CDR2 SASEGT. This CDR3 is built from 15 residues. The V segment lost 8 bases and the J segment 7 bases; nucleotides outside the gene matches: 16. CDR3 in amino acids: CASHKAETGDSEQYF. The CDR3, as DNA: TGTGCCAGCCACAAGGCGGAGACAGGGGATAGTGAGCAGTACTTC.

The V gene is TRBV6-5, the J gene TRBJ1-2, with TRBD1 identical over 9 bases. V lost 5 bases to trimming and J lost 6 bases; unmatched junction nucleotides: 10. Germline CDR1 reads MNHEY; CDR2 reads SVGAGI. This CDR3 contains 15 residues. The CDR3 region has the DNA TGTGCCAGCAGTCCGGGACAGGGCCCTCTTCATGGCTACACCTTC. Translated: CASSPGQGPLHGYTF.

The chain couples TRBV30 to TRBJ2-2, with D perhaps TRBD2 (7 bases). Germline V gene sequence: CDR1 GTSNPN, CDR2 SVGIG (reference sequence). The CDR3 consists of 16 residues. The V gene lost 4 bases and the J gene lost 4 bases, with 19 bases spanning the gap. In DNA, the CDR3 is TGTGCCTGGACTCACCTAGGGGGGGGCGCCACCGGGGAGCTGTTTTTT. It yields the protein CAWTHLGGGATGELFF.

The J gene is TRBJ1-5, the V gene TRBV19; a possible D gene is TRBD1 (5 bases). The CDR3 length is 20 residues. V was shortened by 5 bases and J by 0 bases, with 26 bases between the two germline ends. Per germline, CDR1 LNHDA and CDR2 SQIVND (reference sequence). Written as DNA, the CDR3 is TGTGCCAGTAGTGGCCCCCCGGGACTGCGGGGAGGGCGTAGCAATCAGCCCCAGCATTTT. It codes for CASSGPPGLRGGRSNQPQHF.

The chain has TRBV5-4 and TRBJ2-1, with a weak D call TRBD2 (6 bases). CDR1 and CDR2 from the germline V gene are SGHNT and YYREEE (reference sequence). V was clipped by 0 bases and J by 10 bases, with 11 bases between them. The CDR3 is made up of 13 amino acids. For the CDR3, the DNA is TGTGCCAGCAGCTTGGTCGGGGGTAAGGAGCAGTTCTTC. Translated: CASSLVGGKEQFF.

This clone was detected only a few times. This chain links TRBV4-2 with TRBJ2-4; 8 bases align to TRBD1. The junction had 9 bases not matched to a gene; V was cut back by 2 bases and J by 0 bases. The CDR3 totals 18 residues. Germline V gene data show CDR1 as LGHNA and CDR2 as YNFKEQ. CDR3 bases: TGTGCCAGCAGCCAAAGGGTGGACAGGGCTCTAGCCAAAAACATTCAGTACTTC. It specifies CASSQRVDRALAKNIQYF.

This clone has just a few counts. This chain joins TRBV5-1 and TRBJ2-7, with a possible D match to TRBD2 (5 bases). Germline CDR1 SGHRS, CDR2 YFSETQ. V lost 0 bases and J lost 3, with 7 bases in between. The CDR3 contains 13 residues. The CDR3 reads CASSLAEGYEQYF. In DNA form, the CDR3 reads TGCGCCAGCAGCTTGGCCGAGGGCTACGAGCAGTACTTC.

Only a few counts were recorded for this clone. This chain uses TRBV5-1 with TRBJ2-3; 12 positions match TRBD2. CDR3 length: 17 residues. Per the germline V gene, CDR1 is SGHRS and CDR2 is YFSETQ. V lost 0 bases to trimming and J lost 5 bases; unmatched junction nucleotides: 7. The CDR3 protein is CASSLETSGSGGDTQYF. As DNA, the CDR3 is TGCGCCAGCAGCTTGGAGACTAGCGGGAGCGGGGGAGATACGCAGTATTTT.

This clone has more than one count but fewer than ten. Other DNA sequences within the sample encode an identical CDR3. CDR3 sequence: CASSPYDEQFF. As DNA, the CDR3 is TGTGCCAGCAGCCCCTATGATGAGCAGTTCTTC. The rearrangement uses TRBV7-2 and TRBJ2-1; D gene uncertain. The V end was cut by 5 bases, the J end by 8 bases, with 7 bases between. CDR1 is SGHTA and CDR2 is FQGNSA in the germline V gene. This CDR3 is 11 amino acids long.

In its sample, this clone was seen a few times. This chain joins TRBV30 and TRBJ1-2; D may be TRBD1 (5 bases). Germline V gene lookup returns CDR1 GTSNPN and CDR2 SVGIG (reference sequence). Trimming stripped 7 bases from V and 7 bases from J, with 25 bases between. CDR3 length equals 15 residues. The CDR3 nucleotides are TGTGCCTCGATTACCTTGCGGGGACGGGTCGGTGGCTACACCTTC. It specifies CASITLRGRVGGYTF.